A selection of T cell receptor beta chains follows, all from one sample in a study of blood T cell repertoires in COVID-19. TCRdb keeps only in-frame clones here, not all; method: immunoSEQ multiplex PCR. The data hold tens of thousands of clones, with 86% observed a single time. Input material: peripheral blood. The receptors derive from a man between 45 and 60 years old in a cohort sampled during active COVID-19. The CDR3 runs from the conserved cysteine through the conserved F or W. A D gene is named only where the DNA matches it firmly. The listing skips clone size in some rows; elsewhere it reads once, few, many or a size class.

j_gene: TRBJ2-1
abundance: NA
len: 16
d_gene: NA
v_gene: TRBV12-2
CDR3nt: TGTGCAAGTCGCTTAGCGTTAGGACTAGATGAAAATGAGCAGTTCTTC
CDR3aa: CASRLALGLDENEQFF

j_gene: TRBJ2-2
abundance: NA
len: 14
d_gene: NA
v_gene: TRBV6-4
CDR3nt: TGTGCCAGCAGTGAGCACTCGCACACCGGGGAGCTGTTTTTT
CDR3aa: CASSEHSHTGELFF

j_gene: TRBJ2-7
abundance: few
len: 13
d_gene: NA
v_gene: TRBV12-3/TRBV12-4
CDR3nt: TGTGCCAGCAGGGGGACTGAGTCCTACGAGCAGTACTTC
CDR3aa: CASRGTESYEQYF

j_gene: TRBJ1-2
abundance: NA
len: 14
d_gene: TRBD1
v_gene: TRBV7-9
CDR3nt: TGTGCCAGCAGCTCCCCGGGACAGGGTTATGGCTACACCTTC
CDR3aa: CASSSPGQGYGYTF

j_gene: TRBJ2-1
abundance: NA
len: 13
d_gene: TRBD1
v_gene: TRBV27
CDR3nt: TGTGCCAGCAGTAAACAGGGGAACAATGAGCAGTTCTTC
CDR3aa: CASSKQGNNEQFF

j_gene: TRBJ1-1
abundance: once
len: 13
d_gene: NA
v_gene: TRBV19
CDR3nt: TGTGCCAGTAGTATCGAAGAGGGCGCCGAAGCTTTCTTT
CDR3aa: CASSIEEGAEAFF

j_gene: TRBJ1-4
abundance: once
len: 14
d_gene: TRBD1
v_gene: TRBV4-3
CDR3nt: TGCGCCAACAGCCAAGCAACAGGGGGCGAAAAACTGTTTTTT
CDR3aa: CANSQATGGEKLFF

j_gene: TRBJ2-7
abundance: NA
len: 14
d_gene: TRBD1
v_gene: TRBV15
CDR3nt: TGTGCCACCAGCAGGACAGGGGACGTGGGGGCGCAGTACTTC
CDR3aa: CATSRTGDVGAQYF

j_gene: TRBJ2-1
abundance: once
len: 15
d_gene: TRBD2
v_gene: TRBV3-1/TRBV3-2
CDR3nt: TGTGCCAGCAGCCAAGAGAGCGGGAGGTACAATGAGCAGTTCTTC
CDR3aa: CASSQESGRYNEQFF

j_gene: TRBJ2-2
abundance: NA
len: 16
d_gene: TRBD2
v_gene: TRBV2
CDR3nt: TGTGCCAGCAGCTATTACGTACCCGGGAGGGCCGGGGAGCTGTTTTTT
CDR3aa: CASSYYVPGRAGELFF

j_gene: TRBJ1-1
abundance: NA
len: 13
d_gene: NA
v_gene: TRBV18
CDR3nt: TGTGCCAGCTCGCAGACAGCGTCCACCGAAGCTTTCTTT
CDR3aa: CASSQTASTEAFF

j_gene: TRBJ1-5
abundance: NA
len: 19
d_gene: TRBD1
v_gene: TRBV4-1
CDR3nt: TGCGCCAGCAGCCAAAGATCAGTGGGACAGGTTCTGACCAATCAGCCCCAGCATTTT
CDR3aa: CASSQRSVGQVLTNQPQHF

j_gene: TRBJ2-5
abundance: NA
len: 12
d_gene: NA
v_gene: TRBV7-9
CDR3nt: TGTGCCAGCACCCCCTACCAAGAGACCCAGTACTTC
CDR3aa: CASTPYQETQYF

j_gene: TRBJ2-7
abundance: few
len: 15
d_gene: NA
v_gene: TRBV7-9
CDR3nt: TGTGCCAGCAGCTTAGACCCAAGAAGGACGGGAGAGCAGTACTTC
CDR3aa: CASSLDPRRTGEQYF

j_gene: TRBJ2-1
abundance: NA
len: 15
d_gene: TRBD2
v_gene: TRBV9
CDR3nt: TGTGCCAGCAGCCCCCGGACTAGCGGATACAATGAGCAGTTCTTC
CDR3aa: CASSPRTSGYNEQFF

j_gene: TRBJ2-2
abundance: NA
len: 12
d_gene: NA
v_gene: TRBV19
CDR3nt: TGTGCCAGTAGTCCTCAGACCGGGGAGCTGTTTTTT
CDR3aa: CASSPQTGELFF

j_gene: TRBJ2-3
abundance: NA
len: 16
d_gene: NA
v_gene: TRBV2
CDR3nt: TGTGCCAGCAGTCGCAGGGGAGGAGCGGGAAGCGATACGCAGTATTTT
CDR3aa: CASSRRGGAGSDTQYF

j_gene: TRBJ2-1
abundance: NA
len: 14
d_gene: TRBD1
v_gene: TRBV4-1
CDR3nt: TGCGCCAGCAGAGAGGGACAGGGTTTCTATGAGCAGTTCTTC
CDR3aa: CASREGQGFYEQFF